The 32 T cell receptor beta chains below all came from one sample that was sequenced in a study of shared clonotypes between healthy human individuals. The data were produced by immunoSEQ multiplex PCR, yet TCRdb's version contains in-frame clones alone and is incomplete. Of 2 million to 3 million clones listed, around 94% are singletons. Sequencing used naive CD4+ T cells sorted from blood. Subset here: CD45RA+ positively selected. These receptors were taken from a man younger than 35 in good health.

The table lists this clone with a few counts. V and J are TRBV7-9 and TRBJ1-2; 8 positions agree with TRBD1. The CDR3 loop spans 13 amino acids. V gave up 6 bases and J gave up 5 bases; unmatched junction bases: 5. CDR1 and CDR2 (germline): SEHNR, FQNEAQ (reference sequence). As DNA, the CDR3 is TGTGCCAGCAGGCACGGACAGGGATATGGCTACACCTTC. Residues: CASRHGQGYGYTF.

This rearrangement joins TRBV6-6 to TRBJ1-5, with D maybe TRBD1 (6 bases). The CDR3 totals 15 residues. V was shortened by 3 bases and J by 7 bases, with 16 bases between the two germline ends. The germline gives CDR1 MNHNY, CDR2 SVGAGI (reference sequence). The CDR3 DNA follows: TGTGCCAGCAGTTATGGGGGCGCGGGGGAGCAGCCCCAGCATTTT. It encodes CASSYGGAGEQPQHF.

The chain links TRBV7-9 to TRBJ1-1; 7 bases line up with TRBD1. CDR3 length: 16 residues. V shed 5 bases and J 0 bases; nucleotides not matched to a gene: 9. Per the germline V gene, CDR1 is SEHNR and CDR2 is FQNEAQ (reference sequence). The CDR3 protein is CASSSREGAVNTEAFF. Here the CDR3 DNA reads TGTGCCAGCAGCAGCAGGGAGGGGGCCGTGAACACTGAAGCTTTCTTT.

This rearrangement joins TRBV28 to TRBJ1-4, with TRBD1 matching 9 bases. The CDR3 spans 14 residues. With V trimmed by 6 bases and J by 8 bases, 7 bases remained unmatched. Germline V lookup: CDR1 MDHEN, CDR2 SYDVKM. CDR3 residues: CASRLDRGREKLFF. CDR3 coding DNA: TGTGCCAGCAGGCTAGACAGGGGGAGGGAAAAACTGTTTTTT.

The chain links TRBV11-2 to TRBJ2-7, with D unclear. Per the germline V gene, CDR1 is SGHAT and CDR2 is FQNNGV. The V end lost 5 bases, the J end lost 0 bases, and 11 bases lay between the germline ends. The CDR3 runs to 14 residues. CDR3 protein: CASSPNTGSYEQYF. As DNA, the CDR3 is TGTGCCAGCAGCCCGAACACGGGCTCCTACGAGCAGTACTTC.

The chain employs TRBV4-1 and TRBJ1-6; 8 bases line up with TRBD1. This CDR3 has 17 amino acids. Germline V gene data show CDR1 as MGHRA and CDR2 as YSYEKL. Trimming took 1 base from V and 7 from J; bases not matched to a gene: 9. The DNA of the CDR3 is TGCGCCAGCAGCCAAGGAGGACAGGGAGAAAAGAATTCACCCCTCCACTTT. Its translation is CASSQGGQGEKNSPLHF.

The J gene is TRBJ1-5, the V gene TRBV5-4; D unclear. CDR1 and CDR2 (germline): SGHNT, YYREEE (reference sequence). V dropped 0 bases and J dropped 5 bases, with 15 bases sitting between them. This CDR3 comprises 16 residues. The DNA of the CDR3 is TGTGCCAGCAGCTTGGATTTGAGGGAGTCGGATCAGCCCCAGCATTTT. Translated, it gives CASSLDLRESDQPQHF.

The gene calls are TRBV10-3 and TRBJ1-1; no reliable D call. CDR1 and CDR2 from the germline V gene are ENHRY and SYGVKD. This CDR3 contains 15 residues. V lost 10 bases and J 1 base, leaving 19 bases between the germline ends. CDR3 sequence reads: CATSMGGPPNTEAFF. CDR3 nucleotides: TGTGCCACCTCTATGGGAGGGCCCCCGAACACTGAAGCTTTCTTT.

V and J are TRBV6-6 and TRBJ1-2; 7 positions agree with TRBD1. CDR1 and CDR2 (germline): MNHNY, SVGAGI (reference sequence). Unmatched junction bases numbered 3, after V lost 0 bases and J lost 8 bases. The CDR3 contains 13 residues. The CDR3 nucleotides are TGTGCCAGCAGTTACTCGACGGACAGGGGCTACACCTTC. Protein sequence: CASSYSTDRGYTF.

The V call is TRBV29-1, the J call TRBJ1-5; D is ambiguous. The ends were cut back, 7 bases at V and 0 bases at J, with 16 bases in the middle. Germline CDR1 reads SQVTM; CDR2 reads ANQGSEA. The CDR3 covers 15 residues. This chain's CDR3 is CSAADILGSNQPQHF. The CDR3, as DNA: TGCAGCGCCGCTGACATCTTGGGTAGCAATCAGCCCCAGCATTTT. Based on the CDR3 plus reference TRBV29-1 and TRBJ1-5, the full variable domain is SAVISQKPSRDICQRGTSLTIQCQVDSQVTMMFWYRQQPGQSLTLIATANQGSEATYESGFVIDKFPISRPNLTFSTLTVSNMSPEDSSIYLCSAADILGSNQPQHFGDGTRLSIL.

The genes are TRBV5-1 and TRBJ1-1; tentative D call: TRBD1 (5 bases). Trimming shortened V by 4 bases and J by 6 bases, and 10 bases separated the two germline ends. In germline, CDR1 is SGHRS, CDR2 YFSETQ. The CDR3 runs 12 residues. CDR3 in DNA: TGCGCCAGCAGCCTGACGGGGGCTGAAGCTTTCTTT. Its translation: CASSLTGAEAFF.

The gene calls are TRBV20-1 and TRBJ2-1; no definite D call. The V end was cut by 6 bases, the J end by 7 bases, with 7 bases between. Germline loops: CDR1 DFQATT, CDR2 SNEGSKA (reference sequence). The CDR3 sequence is 10 residues long. CDR3 nucleotide sequence: TGCAGTGCGTTGATGAATGAGCAGTTCTTC. Translated, it gives CSALMNEQFF.

The V and J genes are TRBV5-1 and TRBJ2-7; D may correspond to TRBD1 or TRBD2 (5 bases each). V was cut by 1 base and J by 6 bases, with 11 bases left in between. The CDR3 has 13 amino acids. Germline V gene data show CDR1 as SGHRS and CDR2 as YFSETQ. This chain's CDR3 is CASSLKGAGEQYF. In DNA form, the CDR3 reads TGCGCCAGCAGCTTGAAAGGGGCGGGCGAGCAGTACTTC.

The genes are TRBV25-1 and TRBJ1-6; the D is unclear. The CDR3 loop spans 12 amino acids. Per germline, CDR1 MGHDK and CDR2 SYGVNS. The V gene lost 0 bases and the J gene lost 10 bases, with 4 bases spanning the gap. The CDR3 sequence: CASSEYRSPLHF. CDR3 DNA: TGTGCCAGCAGTGAATATCGGTCACCCCTCCACTTT.

The rearrangement joins TRBV2 to TRBJ2-7, with 12 bases lining up with TRBD2. The trim removed 6 bases at V and 5 bases at J, leaving 11 bases unmatched. In germline, CDR1 is SNHLY, CDR2 FYNNEI. This CDR3 is 16 amino acids long. The CDR3 here is CASRPRRLAGDNEQYF. CDR3 nucleotides: TGTGCCAGCAGGCCCCGCCGACTAGCGGGAGATAACGAGCAGTACTTC.

This clone came up once. The chain employs TRBV7-2 and TRBJ2-1; TRBD2 is a possible D gene (5 bases). The V end was cut by 1 base, the J end by 7 bases, with 14 bases between. CDR1 is SGHTA, CDR2 FQGNSA, per germline. The CDR3 sequence is 15 residues long. The CDR3 here is CASSLGASSVNEQFF. DNA of the CDR3: TGTGCCAGCAGCTTAGGAGCTAGCTCTGTTAATGAGCAGTTCTTC.

V usage is TRBV2 and J usage is TRBJ2-5; 10 bases match TRBD1. Trimming removed 2 bases from V and 6 bases from J; junction bases left unmatched: 6. The length of the CDR3 is 15 residues. Germline V gene sequence: CDR1 SNHLY, CDR2 FYNNEI. The CDR3 sequence is CASSELGQGIKTQYF. The DNA for the CDR3 is TGTGCCAGCAGTGAATTGGGACAGGGGATAAAGACCCAGTACTTC. The entire variable domain, with the rest obtained from reference TRBV2 and TRBJ2-5, is as follows: EPEVTQTPSHQVTQMGQEVILRCVPISNHLYFYWYRQILGQKVEFLVSFYNNEISEKSEIFDDQFSVERPDGSNFTLKIRSTKLEDSAMYFCASSELGQGIKTQYFGPGTRLLVL.

The gene calls are TRBV16 and TRBJ1-6, with D possibly TRBD1 on 5 matching bases. The germline CDR1 and CDR2 sequences are KGHSY and FQNENV. Trimming removed 0 bases from V and 4 bases from J, with 10 bases in between. The CDR3 sequence is 16 residues long. The CDR3 DNA follows: TGTGCCAGCAGCCAATCGGCGGGGGTTTATAATTCACCCCTCCACTTT. It codes for CASSQSAGVYNSPLHF.

This sequence joins TRBV10-3 and TRBJ1-2; TRBD1 might be the D (5 bases). V was cut by 8 bases and J by 10 bases, with 23 bases left in between. The CDR3 sequence is 14 residues long. The V gene's germline CDR1 is ENHRY and CDR2 SYGVKD. The CDR3 loop reads CAISGAVPREDYTF. CDR3 bases: TGTGCCATCTCGGGAGCGGTCCCCAGGGAAGACTACACCTTC.

This chain uses TRBV6-5 with TRBJ2-1; 8 bases match TRBD2. This CDR3 has 15 residues. The germline gives CDR1 MNHEY, CDR2 SVGAGI. V was pared by 6 bases and J by 7 bases, with 11 bases of the junction left unmatched. CDR3 protein: CASRLSGSGRNEQFF. The CDR3 region has the DNA TGTGCCAGCAGACTAAGCGGGAGTGGAAGAAATGAGCAGTTCTTC.

A single count supports this clone. The genes are TRBV7-9 and TRBJ2-1; TRBD2 aligns across 8 bases. The CDR3 consists of 15 residues. The germline V gene has CDR1 SEHNR and CDR2 FQNEAQ (reference sequence). After removal of 3 bases from V and 9 bases from J, the junction contained 10 bases not matched to a gene. In nucleotides, the CDR3 is TGTGCCAGCAGCTTGGTATTGCAACTAGCGGTTGAGCAGTTCTTC. Amino acids: CASSLVLQLAVEQFF.

The table lists this clone with a count of one. This sequence joins TRBV9 and TRBJ1-4, with D possibly matching TRBD1 (6 bases). The CDR3 length is 15 residues. Germline-derived CDR1 and CDR2 are SGDLS and YYNGEE. Trimming removed 0 bases at V and 5 bases at J, with 11 bases between. As DNA, the CDR3 is TGTGCCAGCAGCGTAGATCGGGGGCTGAATGAAAAACTGTTTTTT. This encodes CASSVDRGLNEKLFF.

The rearrangement uses TRBV25-1 and TRBJ1-1; maybe TRBD1 (5 bases). Trimming shortened V by 4 bases and J by 3 bases, and 15 bases separated the two germline ends. The CDR3 loop spans 15 amino acids. CDR1 MGHDK and CDR2 SYGVNS come from the germline V gene. The CDR3: CASSAGTGGYTEAFF. CDR3 DNA sequence: TGTGCCAGCAGTGCCGGGACGGGGGGGTACACTGAAGCTTTCTTT.

The rearrangement joins TRBV16 to TRBJ2-6, with D maybe TRBD2 (5 bases). Between the trimmed V and J ends, which lost 5 bases and 3 bases, there was a span of 11 bases. CDR1 KGHSY and CDR2 FQNENV come from the germline V gene. The CDR3 consists of 15 residues. This chain's CDR3 is CASSAGELGANVLTF. The CDR3 DNA follows: TGTGCCAGCAGCGCCGGGGAACTTGGGGCCAACGTCCTGACTTTC.

Concerning this clone itself: The same CDR3 can be traced to other DNA sequences in this sample. The chain has TRBV7-9 and TRBJ2-7, with a weak D call TRBD1 (6 bases). V lost 1 base, J lost 7 bases, and 8 bases lay in between. This CDR3 has 12 residues. Germline CDR1 and CDR2: SEHNR and FQNEAQ (reference sequence). CDR3: CASSLDRGEQYF. The CDR3 DNA reads TGTGCCAGCAGCTTAGATAGGGGGGAGCAGTACTTC.

The table lists this clone with a count of one. The gene calls are TRBV11-1 and TRBJ2-4, with 11 bases that match TRBD1. Germline CDR1 and CDR2: SGHAT and FQDESV (reference sequence). The V gene end was trimmed by 4 bases and the J gene end by 0 bases; junction bases not matched to a gene: 11. The CDR3 is 19 residues long. CDR3: CASSWSGTGGPLAKNIQYF. DNA of the CDR3: TGTGCCAGCAGCTGGAGCGGGACAGGGGGTCCGCTAGCCAAAAACATTCAGTACTTC. The variable domain in full, with the rest retrieved from reference TRBV11-1 and TRBJ2-4, is EAEVAQSPRYKITEKSQAVAFWCDPISGHATLYWYRQILGQGPELLVQFQDESVVDDSQLPKDRFSAERLKGVDSTLKIQPAELGDSAMYLCASSWSGTGGPLAKNIQYFGAGTRLSVL.

This chain connects TRBV9 to TRBJ2-2; perhaps TRBD1 as D (6 bases). Germline values: CDR1 SGDLS, CDR2 YYNGEE. The CDR3 has 17 residues. V lost 0 bases, J lost 7 bases, and 19 bases lay in between. As DNA, the CDR3 is TGTGCCAGCAGCGTAGGGTTCTACCCAGGGGCGGGCGGGGAGCTGTTTTTT. Translated, it gives CASSVGFYPGAGGELFF.

The chain carries TRBV21-1 and TRBJ2-1; no DNA check was done on the table's D call, TRBD2. TRBV21-1 is given as a pseudogene. This CDR3 is built from 17 residues. This CDR3 is CASTSQSAGAVANEQFF. The CDR3, as DNA: TGTGCCAGCACCTCTCAGTCGGCGGGAGCCGTTGCCAATGAGCAGTTCTTC.

CDR3 loop: CASGTRGGSYNEQFF. DNA of the CDR3: TGTGCTAGTGGTACCCGGGGCGGGTCCTACAATGAGCAGTTCTTC. The J gene is TRBJ2-1, the V gene TRBV12-5; D may match TRBD1 or TRBD2 (5 bases each). The CDR3 contains 15 residues. Germline V lookup: CDR1 LGHNT, CDR2 FRNRAP. V was trimmed by 5 bases and J by 1 base, leaving 12 bases between them.

Notes on this clone: Within the sample, other DNA sequences also encode this same CDR3. V usage is TRBV6-5 and J usage is TRBJ1-5; tentatively, D is TRBD1 (6 bases). The CDR3 has 15 residues. Germline loops: CDR1 MNHEY, CDR2 SVGAGI. With 1 base removed from V and 0 bases from J, the gap between germline ends came to 7 bases. CDR3 sequence: CASSYYRDSNQPQHF. Written as DNA, the CDR3 is TGTGCCAGCAGTTACTACAGGGATAGCAATCAGCCCCAGCATTTT.

The chain carries TRBV6-6 and TRBJ2-2; the match to TRBD2 covers 11 bases. V was clipped by 10 bases and J by 5 bases; unmatched bases: 9. CDR3 length: 15 amino acids. Germline V CDR1 and CDR2: MNHNY, SVGAGI (reference sequence). The CDR3 region has the DNA TGTGCCATCACCGACGGGACTAGCGGTACCGGGGAGCTGTTTTTT. It translates to CAITDGTSGTGELFF.

The J gene is TRBJ2-3, the V gene TRBV4-1, with D possibly TRBD2 on 6 matching bases. The length of the CDR3 is 16 residues. V was cut by 0 bases and J by 2 bases, with 12 bases left in between. Germline assignment: CDR1 MGHRA and CDR2 YSYEKL. The CDR3 DNA is TGCGCCAGCAGCCAAGATTGGGGGGAATACACAGATACGCAGTATTTT. This sequence encodes CASSQDWGEYTDTQYF.